Listed below are T cell receptor beta chains from one sample, sequenced in a study of T-cell memory formation after mild COVID-19. TCRdb re-called the 5' RACE reads with MiXCR, one entry per CDR3 protein. The sample contains about 470,000 distinct CDR3 sequences, around 25% of which appear only once. Material: PBMCs or a T cell subset sorted from them (not recorded which). The receptors were gathered from an adult woman who had mild COVID-19 (a few samples of this study predate the infection). Cell type and time point are not known. Each CDR3 is given with its conserved first and last residue. The order of the fields is CDR3 length, D gene, clone size, J gene, V gene, CDR3 protein, CDR3 DNA. A D gene is named only where the DNA matches it firmly. Clone size is given for some rows only: seen once, a few or many times, or a class if the clone is expanded.

12 - - TRBJ2-3 TRBV7-2 CASTFRGDTQYF TGTGCCAGCACCTTTAGGGGAGATACGCAGTATTTT
13 - few TRBJ2-7 TRBV5-1 CASTNRDLYEQYF TGCGCCAGCACCAACCGGGACTTATACGAGCAGTACTTC
13 TRBD1 - TRBJ1-2 TRBV29-1 CSVEGDRGGGYTF TGCAGCGTTGAAGGGGACAGGGGTGGCGGCTACACCTTC
13 - - TRBJ2-3 TRBV28 CASSLTPWATQYF TGTGCCAGCAGTCTCACTCCGTGGGCCACGCAGTATTTT
18 TRBD1 - TRBJ2-2 TRBV19 CASSTGLIGTGGTGELFF TGTGCCAGTAGCACGGGCCTCATAGGGACAGGGGGCACCGGGGAGCTGTTTTTT
15 - - TRBJ2-1 TRBV5-1 CASSFRDGSFGEQFF TGCGCCAGCAGCTTCCGGGACGGCTCGTTCGGGGAGCAGTTCTTC
13 - few TRBJ2-7 TRBV2 CASSEDSSYEQYF TGTGCCAGCAGTGAGGACAGTTCCTACGAGCAGTACTTC
17 - few TRBJ2-6 TRBV4-3 CASSQDPRGSGANVLTF TGCGCCAGCAGCCAAGACCCCCGAGGCTCTGGGGCCAACGTCCTGACTTTC
12 - - TRBJ2-3 TRBV7-2 CASSQWGDTQYF TGTGCCAGCAGCCAGTGGGGAGATACGCAGTATTTT
15 - - TRBJ2-3 TRBV6-6 CASSYSPWSTDTQYF TGTGCCAGCAGTTACTCGCCCTGGAGCACAGATACGCAGTATTTT
13 - - TRBJ2-1 TRBV2 CASSFQQGGEQFF TGTGCCAGCAGTTTCCAGCAGGGTGGTGAGCAGTTCTTC
12 TRBD1 - TRBJ2-1 TRBV27 CASSYRGFGQFF TGTGCCAGCAGTTACAGGGGTTTTGGGCAGTTCTTC
14 - few TRBJ1-5 TRBV24-1 CATSDGHRSGPQHF TGTGCCACCAGTGATGGACACCGATCGGGACCCCAGCATTTT
12 - few TRBJ2-7 TRBV18 CASSPYDYEQYF TGTGCCAGCTCACCCTATGACTACGAGCAGTACTTC
15 - few TRBJ2-2 TRBV9 CASSVGSISPGELFF TGTGCCAGCAGCGTAGGAAGTATAAGTCCCGGGGAGCTGTTTTTT
13 TRBD1 few TRBJ2-7 TRBV29-1 CSVGTHRGDEQYF TGCAGCGTCGGAACGCACAGGGGAGACGAGCAGTACTTC
15 TRBD1 - TRBJ2-1 TRBV12-3/TRBV12-4 CASSLVGQVYNEQFF TGTGCCAGCAGTTTAGTAGGACAGGTTTACAATGAGCAGTTCTTC
17 TRBD1 few TRBJ2-3 TRBV7-9 CASSRPPGTDVSNTQYF TGTGCCAGCAGCCGCCCGCCTGGGACAGATGTCTCAAATACGCAGTATTTT
12 TRBD1 - TRBJ1-1 TRBV12-3/TRBV12-4 CASSGTGGRAFF TGTGCCAGCAGCGGGACAGGGGGCAGAGCTTTCTTT
14 TRBD2 few TRBJ2-1 TRBV2 CASSVSGRYNEQFF TGTGCCAGCAGTGTTAGCGGGCGATACAATGAGCAGTTCTTC